Sequencing of this T cell receptor beta chain was carried out in a study of blood T cell repertoires in COVID-19. The V gene's germline CDR1 is GTSNPN and CDR2 SVGIG (reference sequence). The CDR3 contains 11 residues. Trimming cost V 6 bases and J 4 bases; bases outside gene matches: 2. Original analysis: Estimated nucleated cell counts came from reference gene primer amplification. Measured with immunoSEQ multiplex PCR; TCRdb has only the in-frame clones, and not every one. V, J and clone size are those of that table, while D and trimming were read from the DNA. Of over 150,000 clones in the sample, about 74% were seen once.

The receptor was isolated from a man aged 60 to 75 with acute or convalescent COVID-19. The specimen sequenced was peripheral blood. The chain joins TRBV30 to TRBJ1-1, with 7 bases identical to TRBD1. CDR3: CACNRGTEAFF. The CDR3 DNA sequence: TGTGCCTGCAACAGGGGCACTGAAGCTTTCTTT.